This passage covers 23 T cell receptor beta chains from one sample sequenced in a study of T cells in Graves' hyperthyroidism and ophthalmopathy. RNA transcripts gave rise to amplified TCR beta CDR3 regions. An initial round of RT-PCR targeting the TCR CDR3 relied on the HTBI primer set. TCRdb recomputed calls from the multiplex PCR reads with MiXCR, one row per CDR3 protein. Seen here are 550,000 to 600,000 distinct CDR3 sequences, roughly 46% observed once, and the top ten hold about 20%. Sequenced sample: peripheral blood or thyroid tissue (not recorded which). The receptors shown here come from an adult woman with Graves' disease, either hyperthyroidism or ophthalmopathy (not recorded which).

This clonotype was recorded many times. As DNA, the CDR3 is TGTGCCAGCAGCTTAGGGACAGAACGAACTGAAGCTTTCTTT. It codes for CASSLGTERTEAFF. V is TRBV13 and J is TRBJ1-1; maybe TRBD1 (5 bases). Trimming removed 0 bases at V and 5 bases at J, with 10 bases between. The CDR3 is 14 amino acids. CDR1 and CDR2 from the germline V gene are PRHDT and FYEKMQ (reference sequence).

The J gene is TRBJ1-1, the V gene TRBV7-2; D perhaps matches TRBD1 (5 bases). V lost 5 bases and J lost 1, with 14 bases in between. CDR3 length equals 15 residues. Germline CDR1 is SGHTA and CDR2 is FQGNSA. CDR3 in DNA: TGTGCCAGCAGCCAAGAAGGGGCAGGGAACACTGAAGCTTTCTTT. Amino acid sequence: CASSQEGAGNTEAFF.

V is TRBV7-8 and J is TRBJ1-6, with D possibly matching TRBD1 (6 bases). Germline assignment: CDR1 SGHVS and CDR2 FQNEAQ. The CDR3 has 14 amino acids. The V end lost 4 bases, the J end lost 13 bases, and 17 bases lay between the germline ends. The CDR3 DNA follows: TGTGCCAGCAGCTCAGGGGACACCGCAGGGCCCCTCCACTTT. Translation: CASSSGDTAGPLHF.

Of note for this clonotype: Lacking the conserved final phenylalanine or tryptophan, this CDR3 likely reflects a read error. The chain couples TRBV7-6 to TRBJ2-5; 16 nucleotides line up with TRBD2. The CDR3 length is 20 residues. V shed 5 bases, J shed 1 base, and the junction held 13 bases outside the gene matches. The germline V gene has CDR1 SGHVS and CDR2 FNYEAQ. CDR3 in amino acids: CASSPPLGLAGGWVQETQYL. The CDR3 DNA is TGTGCCAGCAGCCCCCCCCTGGGACTAGCGGGAGGGTGGGTCCAAGAGACCCAGTACCTC.

The V and J genes are TRBV7-8 and TRBJ1-5; TRBD1 aligns across 11 bases. Germline V CDR1 and CDR2: SGHVS, FQNEAQ. V was pared by 5 bases and J by 6 bases, with 15 bases of the junction left unmatched. The CDR3 is 18 amino acids. CDR3 loop: CASSTGQGAKPAGQPQHF. In nucleotides, the CDR3 is TGTGCCAGCAGCACTGGACAGGGGGCTAAACCGGCGGGTCAGCCCCAGCATTTT.

This clonotype was counted many times. V gene TRBV2 combines with J gene TRBJ2-7; D gene unclear. Germline V gives CDR1 SNHLY, CDR2 FYNNEI. This CDR3 region has 11 residues. Between the trimmed V and J ends, which lost 0 bases and 6 bases, there was a span of 3 bases. As DNA, the CDR3 is TGTGCCAGCAGTGAAGCTGCCGAGCAGTACTTC. This encodes CASSEAAEQYF. Full variable domain (rest looked up from reference TRBV2 and TRBJ2-7): EPEVTQTPSHQVTQMGQEVILRCVPISNHLYFYWYRQILGQKVEFLVSFYNNEISEKSEIFDDQFSVERPDGSNFTLKIRSTKLEDSAMYFCASSEAAEQYFGPGTRLTVT.

As for this clonotype: This may come from a read error, since a much larger clone is one base off. V and J are TRBV28 and TRBJ1-2, with D possibly matching TRBD1 (5 bases). V gave up 6 bases and J gave up 6 bases, with 14 bases separating them. Germline-derived CDR1 and CDR2 are MDHEN and SYDVKM. The CDR3 is 13 amino acids. This chain's CDR3 is CASSLIETDGYTF. The CDR3 bases are TGTGCCAGCAGCCTAATTGAGACAGATGGCTACACCTTC.

The chain couples TRBV10-3 to TRBJ2-5; 14 bases are a match to TRBD2. The J call may be incorrect, as the DNA end agrees better with TRBJ2-1. CDR1 and CDR2 (germline): ENHRY, SYGVKD. The CDR3 length is 15 residues. The CDR3 DNA reads as TGTGCCATCAGTGAGTCCGGGACTAGCGGGAGTGTGCAGTTCTTC. Protein sequence: CAISESGTSGSVQFF.

In regard to this clonotype: The CDR3 ends on some other residue instead of the conserved phenylalanine or tryptophan, so this is likely a read error. Because the CDR3's place on the DNA is in doubt, the DNA is left out and the CDR3 is given as listed by TCRdb. The V and J genes are TRBV10-3 and TRBJ1-3. The CDR3 is 11 amino acids long, termini counted. Per the germline V gene, CDR1 is ENHRY and CDR2 is SYGVKD. The CDR3 here is CAISNPRWVGT.

This clonotype was seen many times. The J gene is TRBJ1-5, the V gene TRBV19; D ambiguous. There are 12 residues in the CDR3. V was trimmed by 2 bases and J by 6 bases, leaving 5 bases between them. The germline V gene encodes CDR1 LNHDA and CDR2 SQIVND (reference sequence). This CDR3 reads CASSINGQPQHF. DNA for the CDR3: TGTGCCAGTAGTATAAATGGTCAGCCCCAGCATTTT.

The chain is built from TRBV24-1 and TRBJ1-1; D gene ambiguous. The CDR3 runs 14 residues. CDR1 is KGHDR and CDR2 is SFDVKD in the germline V gene. Trimming shortened V by 5 bases and J by 5 bases, and 14 bases separated the two germline ends. CDR3 nucleotide sequence: TGTGCCACCAGTGGAAAGGGTTCACTTACTGAAGCTTTCTTT. Residues: CATSGKGSLTEAFF.

J is TRBJ2-7 and V is TRBV28; 12 bases are a match to TRBD1. CDR1 is MDHEN, CDR2 SYDVKM, per germline. The V gene end was trimmed by 6 bases and the J gene end by 5 bases; junction bases not matched to a gene: 2. The CDR3 is 13 amino acids. For the CDR3, the DNA is TGTGCCAGCAGAGGGACAGGGGGCCACGAGCAGTACTTC. This encodes CASRGTGGHEQYF.

The chain recombines TRBV10-3 with TRBJ1-1; no definite D call. The CDR3 is made up of 14 amino acids. CDR1 and CDR2 (germline): ENHRY, SYGVKD. Trimming pared 2 bases from V and 0 bases from J, leaving 7 bases between. CDR3 protein: CAISEGAVNTEAFF. The CDR3 coding sequence is TGTGCCATCAGTGAGGGCGCGGTGAACACTGAAGCTTTCTTT.

This clonotype was detected only a few times. The chain employs TRBV28 and TRBJ2-7; D perhaps matches TRBD1 (6 bases). V was trimmed by 11 bases and J by 4 bases, leaving 12 bases between them. In germline, CDR1 is MDHEN, CDR2 SYDVKM. The CDR3 extends over 11 amino acids. Written as DNA, the CDR3 is TGTGCCGGTGGGGACAATTACGAGCAGTACTTC. Its protein product is CAGGDNYEQYF.

The chain employs TRBV7-8 and TRBJ2-5, with 13 bases fitting TRBD2. Unmatched junction bases numbered 7, after V lost 7 bases and J lost 5 bases. Germline lookup yields CDR1 SGHVS and CDR2 FQNEAQ. The CDR3 is 15 residues long. CDR3 protein: CASKGLAGVGETQYF. CDR3 bases: TGTGCCAGCAAAGGACTAGCGGGAGTCGGCGAGACCCAGTACTTC.

This clonotype was detected many times. The V gene is TRBV19, the J gene TRBJ2-5; 7 nucleotides line up with TRBD1. This CDR3 has 15 amino acids. Losses at the gene ends were 5 bases for V and 4 bases for J; bases not matched to a gene: 10. Germline V gene lookup returns CDR1 LNHDA and CDR2 SQIVND (reference sequence). As DNA, the CDR3 is TGTGCCAGTAGTCTTTCCGGGACAGCGTTAGAGACCCAGTACTTC. Its protein is CASSLSGTALETQYF.

The chain couples TRBV10-3 to TRBJ1-1; a weak D match, TRBD1 (5 bases). Germline CDR1 and CDR2: ENHRY and SYGVKD. The CDR3 runs to 13 residues. V was pared by 6 bases and J by 5 bases, with 13 bases between. In nucleotides, the CDR3 is TGTGCCATCAGCCAAAGGGGAGGAACTGAAGCTTTCTTT. It yields the protein CAISQRGGTEAFF.

This clonotype is a singleton in its sample. The DNA of the CDR3 is TGCAGTGCTAGAGATGAGGGCAGGGTCGGGGACACCATATATTTT. This encodes CSARDEGRVGDTIYF. The chain uses TRBV20-1 and TRBJ1-3; possibly TRBD1 for D (5 bases). The CDR3 has 15 residues. The V end was cut by 0 bases, the J end by 8 bases, with 17 bases between. The germline CDR1 and CDR2 sequences are DFQATT and SNEGSKA (reference sequence).

The chain has TRBV24-1 and TRBJ1-2; no clear D. CDR1 and CDR2 (germline): KGHDR, SFDVKD. V was clipped by 7 bases and J by 5 bases, with 16 bases between them. The CDR3 has 14 amino acids. CDR3 DNA: TGTGCCACCAGCCGGACGGACGTAGGGTATGGCTACACCTTC. It encodes CATSRTDVGYGYTF.

The chain carries TRBV11-2 and TRBJ2-5; 10 nucleotides match TRBD1. J lost 3 bases, V lost 0 bases, and 7 bases had no gene match. This CDR3 spans 17 amino acids. Germline-derived CDR1 and CDR2 are SGHAT and FQNNGV. The chain's CDR3 is CASSLDAGGTGEETQYF. For the CDR3, the DNA is TGTGCCAGCAGCTTAGACGCAGGCGGGACAGGGGAAGAGACCCAGTACTTC. Full variable domain (rest looked up from reference TRBV11-2 and TRBJ2-5): EAGVAQSPRYKIIEKRQSVAFWCNPISGHATLYWYQQILGQGPKLLIQFQNNGVVDDSQLPKDRFSAERLKGVDSTLKIQPAKLEDSAVYLCASSLDAGGTGEETQYFGPGTRLLVL.

This clonotype occurred many times. The V call is TRBV5-1, the J call TRBJ2-7; D remains ambiguous. The CDR3 length is 12 residues. Germline V gives CDR1 SGHRS, CDR2 YFSETQ. V was pared by 4 bases and J by 3 bases, with 8 bases between. CDR3 amino acids: CASSSPDYEQYF. As DNA, the CDR3 is TGCGCCAGCAGCAGCCCTGACTACGAGCAGTACTTC.

For this clonotype: At one end, the junction sequence differs from germline, possibly due to a read error. The CDR3 loop is CASSSENTGELSW. The CDR3, as DNA: TGCGCCAGCAGCTCGGAGAACACCGGGGAGCTGTCTTGG. The V gene is TRBV5-1, the J gene TRBJ2-2, with D tentatively TRBD2 (5 bases). The CDR3 spans 13 residues. The germline V gene encodes CDR1 SGHRS and CDR2 YFSETQ.

This clonotype was recorded a few times. The rearrangement links TRBV29-1 to TRBJ1-1, with a weak D call TRBD1 (5 bases). The V gene's germline CDR1 is SQVTM and CDR2 ANQGSEA. Trimming cost V 8 bases and J 5 bases, with 12 bases left between them. CDR3 length: 11 residues. The CDR3 nucleotides are TGCAGCCACGTCTCAGGGACTGAAGCTTTCTTT. Translation gives CSHVSGTEAFF.